Listed here are 32 T cell receptor beta chains from one sample, sequenced in a study of blood T cell repertoires in COVID-19. Only in-frame clones appear in the TCRdb table, and some are missing; sequencing was by immunoSEQ multiplex PCR. Among around 290,000 clones listed, more than 75% were seen once. The sample comprised PBMCs or T cells enriched from blood (not recorded which). These receptors all stem from a woman in her sixties or seventies in a cohort exposed to, infected with or recovered from COVID-19 (not recorded which).

The gene calls are TRBV19 and TRBJ2-7; 10 bases map to TRBD1. The junction had 11 bases not matched to a gene; V was cut back by 1 base and J by 5 bases. This CDR3 comprises 17 residues. Germline loops: CDR1 LNHDA, CDR2 SQIVND (reference sequence). The CDR3 DNA follows: TGTGCCAGTAGTATAGTTTTTAGGGGACAGGGGTTCCACGAGCAGTACTTC. Its protein product is CASSIVFRGQGFHEQYF.

The chain recombines TRBV7-3 with TRBJ1-2; 9 positions match TRBD1. Per germline, CDR1 SGHTA and CDR2 FQGTGA. J was trimmed by 5 bases and V by 2 bases; bases with no gene match: 9. The CDR3 has 16 amino acids. CDR3 DNA sequence: TGTGCCAGCAGCTTAGGACCCCCGGGACAGGGATATGGCTACACCTTC. Encoded protein: CASSLGPPGQGYGYTF.

J is TRBJ2-1 and V is TRBV19, with 8 bases fitting TRBD1. Looked up from germline, CDR1 is LNHDA and CDR2 is SQIVND (reference sequence). Unmatched junction bases numbered 5, after V lost 2 bases and J lost 2 bases. The CDR3 is 16 residues long. CDR3 residues: CASSISRDRPYNEQFF. CDR3 nucleotides: TGTGCCAGTAGTATATCACGGGACAGGCCCTACAATGAGCAGTTCTTC.

The V and J genes are TRBV9 and TRBJ2-7; possible D gene TRBD2, 5 bases. This CDR3 is built from 14 residues. Germline lookup yields CDR1 SGDLS and CDR2 YYNGEE. Trimming stripped 4 bases from V and 2 bases from J, with 13 bases between. DNA for the CDR3: TGTGCCAGCAGCCTCCGGGATCAAACCTACGAGCAGTACTTC. Translating gives CASSLRDQTYEQYF.

This clone showed up just a few times. The chain couples TRBV28 to TRBJ1-1; the D is unclear. V lost 3 bases and J lost 3, with 11 bases in between. The CDR3 has 14 amino acids. Germline values: CDR1 MDHEN, CDR2 SYDVKM. CDR3 sequence (DNA): TGTGCCAGCAGTTTGGAGGGATCAGACACTGAAGCTTTCTTT. Residues: CASSLEGSDTEAFF.

The chain is built from TRBV6-1 and TRBJ1-1; 11 bases map to TRBD1. The CDR3 is 16 residues long. Trimming at V came to 4 bases and at J to 4 bases, leaving 8 bases not matched to a gene. Germline loops: CDR1 MNHNS, CDR2 SASEGT. CDR3: CASSARDRGRGTEAFF. The CDR3 DNA follows: TGTGCCAGCAGTGCTCGGGACAGGGGGAGGGGCACTGAAGCTTTCTTT.

The CDR3 sequence is CATAFSGSTDTQYF. The CDR3 DNA sequence: TGTGCCACCGCTTTTAGCGGGAGTACGGATACGCAGTATTTT. The rearrangement uses TRBV24-1 and TRBJ2-3; 9 positions agree with TRBD2. The CDR3 length is 14 residues. V lost 9 bases to trimming and J lost 6 bases; unmatched junction nucleotides: 9. Germline assignment: CDR1 KGHDR and CDR2 SFDVKD.

V is TRBV29-1 and J is TRBJ1-3; maybe TRBD1 (5 bases). V was shortened by 4 bases and J by 3 bases, with 13 bases between the two germline ends. Per germline, CDR1 SQVTM and CDR2 ANQGSEA. CDR3 length: 14 amino acids. In DNA form, the CDR3 reads TGCAGCGTTGTCACCGGGGGAGGTGGAAACACCATATATTTT. Residues: CSVVTGGGGNTIYF.

V and J are TRBV18 and TRBJ1-1; TRBD1 aligns across 12 bases. Germline V gene data show CDR1 as KGHSH and CDR2 as LQKENI. Trimming cost V 1 base and J 1 base; bases outside gene matches: 16. This CDR3 comprises 21 residues. CDR3 sequence: CASSPRDKVGGQGAQNTEAFF. CDR3 DNA sequence: TGTGCCAGCTCACCACGGGATAAGGTTGGGGGACAGGGGGCACAGAACACTGAAGCTTTCTTT. The full variable domain, in which reference TRBV18 and TRBJ1-1 provide the parts outside the CDR3, is NAGVMQNPRHLVRRRGQEARLRCSPMKGHSHVYWYRQLPEEGLKFMVYLQKENIIDESGMPKERFSAEFPKEGPSILRIQQVVRGDSAAYFCASSPRDKVGGQGAQNTEAFFGQGTRLTVV.

The gene calls are TRBV11-3 and TRBJ2-7; 8 bases line up with TRBD1. The germline CDR1 and CDR2 sequences are SGHNT and YENEEA. Trimming cost V 11 bases and J 5 bases; bases outside gene matches: 11. This CDR3 comprises 13 residues. The CDR3 here is CALRPGRGHEQYF. In DNA form, the CDR3 reads TGTGCCCTTCGACCGGGCAGGGGGCACGAGCAGTACTTC. Full variable domain (remainder filled in from reference TRBV11-3 and TRBJ2-7): EAGVVQSPRYKIIEKKQPVAFWCNPISGHNTLYWYLQNLGQGPELLIRYENEEAVDDSQLPKDRFSAERLKGVDSTLKIQPAELGDSAVYLCALRPGRGHEQYFGPGTRLTVT.

This rearrangement joins TRBV27 to TRBJ1-5; 7 nucleotides line up with TRBD1. J was trimmed by 3 bases and V by 1 base; bases with no gene match: 9. The CDR3 spans 17 residues. The germline CDR1 and CDR2 sequences are MNHEY and SMNVEV (reference sequence). CDR3 in DNA: TGTGCCAGCAGTTTATACCCCGTGACAGGGTCCAATCAGCCCCAGCATTTT. It yields the protein CASSLYPVTGSNQPQHF.

The J gene is TRBJ1-2, the V gene TRBV6-5; D unresolved. The CDR3 spans 15 residues. The germline V gene encodes CDR1 MNHEY and CDR2 SVGAGI. Trimming pared 0 bases from V and 4 bases from J, leaving 12 bases between. CDR3 DNA: TGTGCCAGCAGTTACTCGAAAGGAGGCAGCTATGGCTACACCTTC. Encoded protein: CASSYSKGGSYGYTF.

This clone was recorded only once. The V and J genes are TRBV10-1 and TRBJ2-1; possibly TRBD2 for D (5 bases). The ends were cut back, 6 bases at V and 0 bases at J, with 12 bases in the middle. The CDR3 spans 15 residues. CDR1 WNHNN and CDR2 SYGVQD come from the germline V gene (reference sequence). The CDR3 bases are TGCGCCAGCAGCGGGGTCCTCAGCTCCTACAATGAGCAGTTCTTC. It yields the protein CASSGVLSSYNEQFF.

The chain combines TRBV5-1 with TRBJ2-7; TRBD2 aligns across 15 bases. The V gene end was trimmed by 0 bases and the J gene end by 2 bases; junction bases not matched to a gene: 6. The CDR3 length is 18 residues. Germline V CDR1 and CDR2: SGHRS, YFSETQ. CDR3 DNA: TGCGCCAGCAGCTTGGAAAGGGGACTAGCGGGAGGAACCTACGAGCAGTACTTC. The encoded protein is CASSLERGLAGGTYEQYF.

This CDR3 reads CASSLLGGDYGYTF. The CDR3 DNA is TGTGCCAGCAGTTTATTAGGGGGAGACTATGGCTACACCTTC. The J gene is TRBJ1-2, the V gene TRBV27; weak D call: TRBD1 (6 bases). Germline-derived CDR1 and CDR2 are MNHEY and SMNVEV (reference sequence). This CDR3 spans 14 amino acids. The V end was cut by 1 base, the J end by 3 bases, with 9 bases between.

The chain employs TRBV19 and TRBJ2-1, with 8 bases lining up with TRBD1. Per germline, CDR1 LNHDA and CDR2 SQIVND (reference sequence). Unmatched junction bases numbered 8, after V lost 4 bases and J lost 3 bases. CDR3 size: 16 residues. DNA for the CDR3: TGTGCCAGTAGTAAGGGACAGGCGACCAACTACAATGAGCAGTTCTTC. Translating it yields CASSKGQATNYNEQFF. Filled out from reference TRBV19 and TRBJ2-1, the complete variable domain reads DGGITQSPKYLFRKEGQNVTLSCEQNLNHDAMYWYRQDPGQGLRLIYYSQIVNDFQKGDIAEGYSVSREKKESFPLTVTSAQKNPTAFYLCASSKGQATNYNEQFFGPGTRLTVL.

The rearrangement uses TRBV29-1 and TRBJ2-1; 11 positions match TRBD2. Unmatched junction bases numbered 5, after V lost 3 bases and J lost 7 bases. Germline CDR1 SQVTM, CDR2 ANQGSEA. The CDR3 is 14 residues long. The CDR3 loop reads CSVDSGRARNEQFF. CDR3 DNA: TGCAGCGTTGATAGCGGGAGGGCCCGGAATGAGCAGTTCTTC.

This chain joins TRBV4-2 and TRBJ2-7, with D tentatively TRBD1 (5 bases). The V gene's germline CDR1 is LGHNA and CDR2 YNFKEQ. V lost 0 bases and J lost 0, with 9 bases in between. The CDR3 totals 15 residues. Written as DNA, the CDR3 is TGTGCCAGCAGCCAAGATCGACAGTACTCCTACGAGCAGTACTTC. Residues: CASSQDRQYSYEQYF.

This chain uses TRBV2 with TRBJ1-6, with 7 bases lining up with TRBD1. Germline CDR1 is SNHLY and CDR2 is FYNNEI. J lost 0 bases, V lost 9 bases, and 5 bases had no gene match. The CDR3 consists of 15 residues. The CDR3 DNA is TGTGCCAGAGGAGGGACAGTCTCCTATAATTCACCCCTCCACTTT. Translated, it gives CARGGTVSYNSPLHF.

This chain connects TRBV18 to TRBJ2-2; TRBD1 agrees at 7 bases. This CDR3 region has 15 residues. J lost 4 bases, V lost 6 bases, and 8 bases had no gene match. Germline V gene lookup returns CDR1 KGHSH and CDR2 LQKENI. CDR3 coding DNA: TGTGCCAGCTCGTCCTACAGGGGTCGCACCGGGGAGCTGTTTTTT. This gives the protein CASSSYRGRTGELFF. Variable domain in full (rest from reference TRBV18 and TRBJ2-2): NAGVMQNPRHLVRRRGQEARLRCSPMKGHSHVYWYRQLPEEGLKFMVYLQKENIIDESGMPKERFSAEFPKEGPSILRIQQVVRGDSAAYFCASSSYRGRTGELFFGEGSRLTVL.

This clone turned up a few times. The chain recombines TRBV4-3 with TRBJ2-2; 10 bases match TRBD1. CDR1 LGHNA and CDR2 YSLEER come from the germline V gene. Trimming cost V 3 bases and J 6 bases; bases outside gene matches: 1. The CDR3 sequence is 14 residues long. CDR3 coding DNA: TGCGCCAGCAGCCACGGGACAGGGGCCGGGGAGCTGTTTTTT. Residues: CASSHGTGAGELFF.

This rearrangement joins TRBV2 to TRBJ1-4; the match to TRBD1 covers 7 bases. In germline, CDR1 is SNHLY, CDR2 FYNNEI. With V trimmed by 0 bases and J by 6 bases, 10 bases remained unmatched. CDR3 length: 17 residues. CDR3 amino acids: CASSEAGSGRGDEKLFF. DNA of the CDR3: TGTGCCAGCAGTGAAGCAGGGTCGGGCAGGGGGGATGAAAAACTGTTTTTT.

The chain links TRBV12-3 or TRBV12-4 to TRBJ2-1; D is perhaps TRBD2 (5 bases). Between the trimmed V and J ends, which lost 4 bases and 6 bases, there was a span of 7 bases. This CDR3 region has 12 residues. In DNA, the CDR3 is TGTGCCAGCAGTTGGCGGGTCAATGAGCAGTTCTTC. It encodes CASSWRVNEQFF.

The chain recombines TRBV7-3 with TRBJ1-6, with 7 bases matching TRBD1. The CDR3 is 15 residues long. Germline V gives CDR1 SGHTA, CDR2 FQGTGA. The junction had 7 bases not matched to a gene; V was cut back by 1 base and J by 10 bases. CDR3 region: CASSLIGRGVSPLHF. Written as DNA, the CDR3 is TGTGCCAGCAGCTTAATTGGCAGGGGGGTCTCACCCCTCCACTTT.

This clone occurred many times. This chain connects TRBV28 to TRBJ1-5, with 7 bases aligning to TRBD1. This CDR3 has 16 residues. Germline loops: CDR1 MDHEN, CDR2 SYDVKM. V dropped 7 bases and J dropped 3; count of bases not matched to a gene: 12. The CDR3: CASTLFRGRANQPQHF. The CDR3 DNA is TGTGCCAGCACCTTATTCAGGGGGAGAGCCAATCAGCCCCAGCATTTT.

The chain employs TRBV6-4 and TRBJ2-3; weak D call: TRBD1 (6 bases). V shed 6 bases and J shed 0 bases, with 10 bases lying between them. Germline V CDR1 and CDR2: MRHNA, SNTAGT. CDR3 length: 14 amino acids. DNA of the CDR3: TGTGCCAGCAGGGAAGGGGGTAGCACAGATACGCAGTATTTT. Translation: CASREGGSTDTQYF.

The V call is TRBV12-5, the J call TRBJ2-4; 9 bases fit TRBD1. This CDR3 is built from 17 residues. Germline loops: CDR1 LGHNT, CDR2 FRNRAP. After removal of 2 bases from V and 1 base from J, the junction contained 6 bases not matched to a gene. The CDR3: CASGLWRGQGAKNIQYF. Here the CDR3 DNA reads TGTGCTAGTGGTTTGTGGCGAGGACAGGGGGCCAAAAACATTCAGTACTTC.

The chain combines TRBV29-1 with TRBJ2-7; 11 nucleotides match TRBD1. This CDR3 contains 15 residues. V lost 6 bases to trimming and J lost 4 bases; unmatched junction nucleotides: 11. Looked up from germline, CDR1 is SQVTM and CDR2 is ANQGSEA. DNA of the CDR3: TGCAGCGTATCTACCGGGACAGGGGGATCATACGAGCAGTACTTC. This encodes CSVSTGTGGSYEQYF.

The chain employs TRBV9 and TRBJ1-6; D gene unclear. The germline V gene has CDR1 SGDLS and CDR2 YYNGEE. V lost 4 bases and J lost 5, with 7 bases in between. CDR3 length equals 13 residues. The CDR3 DNA follows: TGTGCCAGCAGCCGCCTAGATAATTCACCCCTCCACTTT. It is translated as CASSRLDNSPLHF. Combining the CDR3 with reference TRBV9 and TRBJ1-6 gives the whole variable domain DSGVTQTPKHLITATGQRVTLRCSPRSGDLSVYWYQQSLDQGLQFLIQYYNGEERAKGNILERFSAQQFPDLHSELNLSSLELGDSALYFCASSRLDNSPLHFGNGTRLTVT.

This chain joins TRBV7-2 and TRBJ2-1; TRBD2 might be the D (5 bases). V was pared by 5 bases and J by 2 bases, with 16 bases between. This CDR3 has 16 amino acids. Per the germline V gene, CDR1 is SGHTA and CDR2 is FQGNSA. The CDR3 nucleotides are TGTGCCAGCAGCCAACGTGTAGCGCTTGCCTACAATGAGCAGTTCTTC. It encodes CASSQRVALAYNEQFF.

This rearrangement joins TRBV19 to TRBJ1-1, with TRBD1 as a possible D gene (5 bases). Trimming stripped 6 bases from V and 4 bases from J, with 9 bases between. In germline, CDR1 is LNHDA, CDR2 SQIVND (reference sequence). CDR3 length equals 12 residues. CDR3 bases: TGTGCCAGTAGGGCGGGGGGCACTGAAGCTTTCTTT. It encodes CASRAGGTEAFF.

The V and J genes are TRBV3-1 (or the pseudogene TRBV3-2) and TRBJ2-7; D is possibly TRBD2 (6 bases). CDR1 and CDR2 from the germline V gene are LGHDT and YNNKEL (reference sequence). This CDR3 region has 14 residues. V gave up 5 bases and J gave up 0 bases, with 11 bases separating them. The CDR3 DNA follows: TGTGCCAGCAGCGCTATGACTAGCTCCTACGAGCAGTACTTC. Translation gives CASSAMTSSYEQYF.